A selection of T cell receptor beta chains follows, all from one sample in a study of T cell repertoires in cytomegalovirus infection. These receptors' targets are unknown. TCRdb re-derived calls from the reads in MiXCR, one entry per CDR3 protein. The data show roughly 860,000 distinct CDR3 sequences, around a third seen once. The specimen comprised cultured CD8+ T cells from PBMCs, sampled from culture after CMV antigen stimulation. The receptors originated from a human donor in good health (CMV status not recorded). Some clones in this sample may be carry-over from other donors' samples. The CDR3 runs from the conserved cysteine through the conserved F or W. A D gene is named only where the DNA matches it firmly. Clone size appears in some rows only: once, few, many, or a class for an expanded clone.

CDR3 protein	CDR3 DNA	D gene	clone size	V gene	J gene
CASSLPGLNEQFF	TGTGCCAGCAGTTTACCCGGGCTCAATGAGCAGTTCTTC	-	few	TRBV28	TRBJ2-1
CASSPGSVSEAFF	TGTGCCAGCAGTCCCGGGTCGGTATCTGAAGCTTTCTTT	-	-	TRBV28	TRBJ1-1
CSVDEQGFGQPQHF	TGCAGCGTCGACGAACAGGGATTTGGTCAGCCCCAGCATTTT	-	-	TRBV29-1	TRBJ1-5
CASSERSGGTYNEQFF	TGTGCCAGCAGTGAGAGAAGCGGGGGGACCTACAATGAGCAGTTCTTC	TRBD2	few	TRBV2	TRBJ2-1
CASSPGVPIYGYTF	TGTGCCAGCAGTCCAGGGGTCCCGATATATGGCTACACCTTC	-	-	TRBV27	TRBJ1-2
CASSALFKPGNTIYF	TGTGCCAGCAGCGCGTTATTCAAACCTGGAAACACCATATATTTT	-	-	TRBV9	TRBJ1-3
CASSLPPFDTKNTEAFF	TGTGCCAGCAGTTTACCCCCTTTTGACACTAAGAACACTGAAGCTTTCTTT	-	-	TRBV6-6	TRBJ1-1
CASRIQGGAGELFF	TGTGCCAGCAGGATACAGGGAGGAGCCGGGGAGCTGTTTTTT	-	-	TRBV11-2	TRBJ2-2
CASSRPFRTDTQYF	TGTGCCAGCAGCCGGCCCTTCCGCACAGATACGCAGTATTTT	-	few	TRBV7-8	TRBJ2-3
CSASIRQPTDTQYF	TGCAGTGCTAGCATTCGACAGCCTACAGATACGCAGTATTTT	-	-	TRBV20-1	TRBJ2-3
CASSQDQRGGDTQYF	TGTGCCAGCAGCCAAGATCAGCGGGGGGGAGATACGCAGTATTTT	TRBD2	-	TRBV3-1	TRBJ2-3
CASPRHVHRPTNEKLFF	TGTGCCAGCCCGAGACACGTCCATCGTCCAACTAATGAAAAACTGTTTTTT	-	many	TRBV12-3/TRBV12-4	TRBJ1-4
CASTILPGSEKLFF	TGTGCCAGCACCATCCTACCGGGGAGCGAAAAACTGTTTTTT	-	few	TRBV27	TRBJ1-4